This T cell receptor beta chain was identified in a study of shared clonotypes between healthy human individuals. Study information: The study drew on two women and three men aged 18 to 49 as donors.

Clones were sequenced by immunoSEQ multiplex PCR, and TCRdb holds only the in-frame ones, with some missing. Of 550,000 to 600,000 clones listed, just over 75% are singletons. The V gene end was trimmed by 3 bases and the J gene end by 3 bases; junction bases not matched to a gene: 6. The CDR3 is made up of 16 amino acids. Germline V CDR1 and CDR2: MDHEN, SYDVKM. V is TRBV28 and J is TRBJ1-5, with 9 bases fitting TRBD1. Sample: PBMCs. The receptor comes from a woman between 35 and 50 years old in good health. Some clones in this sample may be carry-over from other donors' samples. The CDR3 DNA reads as TGTGCCAGCAGTTTTAACAGGGGGCTTTCCAATCAGCCCCAGCATTTT. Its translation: CASSFNRGLSNQPQHF.